This T cell receptor beta chain appears in the sequencing data of a study of siplizumab effects on memory and regulatory T cells. Notes on the study in general: Naive-or-memory phenotypes were unassignable for roughly 75-95% of proliferating CD4+ or CD8+ clones.

This clone was detected a few times. Its antigen is not identified. TCRdb keeps only in-frame clones here, not all; method: immunoSEQ multiplex PCR. The sample records 100,000 to 120,000 clones, roughly 91% being singletons. The V gene lost 1 base and the J gene lost 7 bases, with 8 bases spanning the gap. Germline V CDR1 and CDR2: KGHSH, LQKENI. This CDR3 spans 14 amino acids. Source material: CD4+ T cells sorted from blood. The chain is built from TRBV18 and TRBJ1-6; TRBD1 might be the D (5 bases). This clonotype was sampled from a human donor in good health. CDR3 protein: CASSPQGLNSPLHF. For the CDR3, the DNA is TGTGCCAGCTCACCACAGGGGCTGAATTCACCCCTCCACTTT.